One sample yielded the 12 T cell receptor beta chains listed below, sequenced in a study of blood T cells in healthy people across ages. Primed by a sample-barcoded 5' primer and a J-beta primer mix, a second PCR proceeded for about 7 to 12 cycles. MiXCR was run by TCRdb on the 5' RACE reads, yielding one entry per CDR3 protein. The repertoire consists of approximately 490,000 distinct CDR3 sequences, with around 24% occurring once and the leading ten covering around 10%. The same data also contributed to another study, on T cells of mothers and their children.

The sequencing sample was made of blood. These receptors were taken from a boy aged 10-17 years in good health.

The V call is TRBV20-1, the J call TRBJ2-7; 10 nucleotides line up with TRBD2. The junction had 13 bases not matched to a gene; V was cut back by 6 bases and J by 2 bases. The CDR3 runs to 16 residues. Per the germline V gene, CDR1 is DFQATT and CDR2 is SNEGSKA (reference sequence). CDR3 bases: TGCAGTGCGGTGGGGTCTCCGGGACTAGCGACCTACGAGCAGTACTTC. Its translation is CSAVGSPGLATYEQYF.

The V call is TRBV5-4, the J call TRBJ2-5; D remains ambiguous. CDR1 and CDR2 (germline): SGHNT, YYREEE (reference sequence). V lost 5 bases and J 2 bases, leaving 16 bases between the germline ends. CDR3 length: 15 residues. CDR3 sequence (DNA): TGTGCCAGCAGTTTGAGGACGGCCGGACAAGAGACCCAGTACTTC. Translated: CASSLRTAGQETQYF.

This clonotype appeared a single time. V usage is TRBV11-1 and J usage is TRBJ2-1; 11 bases are shared with TRBD2. The CDR3 has 17 amino acids. Germline assignment: CDR1 SGHAT and CDR2 FQDESV (reference sequence). After removal of 2 bases from V and 5 bases from J, the junction contained 8 bases not matched to a gene. Here the CDR3 DNA reads TGTGCCAGCAGCTTACAGGGGCCGGGACTAGCGGACAATGAGCAGTTCTTC. As protein: CASSLQGPGLADNEQFF.

This clonotype showed up just once. The chain carries TRBV7-9 and TRBJ2-1; the match to TRBD2 covers 7 bases. Germline assignment: CDR1 SEHNR and CDR2 FQNEAQ (reference sequence). J was trimmed by 3 bases and V by 10 bases; bases with no gene match: 6. This CDR3 region has 13 residues. As DNA, the CDR3 is TGTGCCAACTCCGGCGGGAGCTACAATGAGCAGTTCTTC. Its translation: CANSGGSYNEQFF.

This clonotype occurred many times. The CDR3 protein is CASSLETAYEQYF. CDR3 DNA sequence: TGTGCCAGCAGCTTAGAGACAGCCTACGAGCAGTACTTC. The chain uses TRBV7-2 and TRBJ2-7; possible D gene TRBD1, 5 bases. The ends were cut back, 1 base at V and 2 bases at J, with 6 bases in the middle. This CDR3 is built from 13 residues. CDR1 is SGHTA, CDR2 FQGNSA, per germline.

This clonotype was seen a handful of times. The chain employs TRBV4-3 and TRBJ2-7; no clear D gene. V lost 4 bases to trimming and J lost 2 bases, with 18 bases between them. Germline CDR1 reads LGHNA; CDR2 reads YSLEER. The CDR3 runs 16 residues. The CDR3 region has the DNA TGCGCCAGCAGCCCCCTCCCCAGTCAGGCAGCCTACGAGCAGTACTTC. Protein product: CASSPLPSQAAYEQYF.

The CDR3 spells CSVEGQGAGEQYF. In DNA form, the CDR3 reads TGCAGCGTTGAAGGACAGGGGGCAGGGGAGCAGTACTTC. V and J are TRBV29-1 and TRBJ2-7; TRBD1 matches 10 bases. This CDR3 has 13 amino acids. The junction had 4 bases not matched to a gene; V was cut back by 1 base and J by 7 bases. The V gene's germline CDR1 is SQVTM and CDR2 ANQGSEA.

This clonotype was recorded a few times. V usage is TRBV20-1 and J usage is TRBJ2-5, with D maybe TRBD1 (6 bases). The CDR3 spans 16 residues. The V end lost 4 bases, the J end lost 1 base, and 19 bases lay between the germline ends. Germline V CDR1 and CDR2: DFQATT, SNEGSKA (reference sequence). In DNA, the CDR3 is TGCAGTGCTAAACCCCTCGGAGGACAGCCCCAAGAGACCCAGTACTTC. Translation: CSAKPLGGQPQETQYF.

As for this clonotype: This clone may be a read error of a much larger clone one base away. The final CDR3 position lacks the conserved phenylalanine or tryptophan, pointing to a likely read error. No DNA is shown, since the ends of the CDR3 on it are uncertain; the CDR3 is the one TCRdb lists. V and J are TRBV29-1 and TRBJ1-4; the table names TRBD1, a call not compared with the DNA. Both ends counted, the CDR3 spans 12 residues. The germline V gene encodes CDR1 SQVTM and CDR2 ANQGSEA. Here the CDR3 reads CSVEELRPGHIL.

This clonotype was counted a few times. This rearrangement joins TRBV18 to TRBJ2-2; D is perhaps TRBD2 (5 bases). Germline CDR1 is KGHSH and CDR2 is LQKENI. This CDR3 has 14 residues. V lost 6 bases, J lost 0 bases, and 8 bases lay in between. The CDR3 protein is CASSDGANTGELFF. DNA for the CDR3: TGTGCCAGCTCGGACGGGGCGAACACCGGGGAGCTGTTTTTT.

This clonotype turned up a few times. The chain recombines TRBV18 with TRBJ2-5; TRBD2 agrees at 11 bases. Germline-derived CDR1 and CDR2 are KGHSH and LQKENI. This CDR3 is 18 amino acids long. Trimming cost V 0 bases and J 5 bases; bases outside gene matches: 11. The CDR3 region is CASSPPLLAGGPKETQYF. The CDR3, as DNA: TGTGCCAGCTCACCACCTTTGTTAGCGGGAGGGCCGAAGGAGACCCAGTACTTC. Looking up the rest from reference TRBV18 and TRBJ2-5 gives the full variable domain: NAGVMQNPRHLVRRRGQEARLRCSPMKGHSHVYWYRQLPEEGLKFMVYLQKENIIDESGMPKERFSAEFPKEGPSILRIQQVVRGDSAAYFCASSPPLLAGGPKETQYFGPGTRLLVL.

The V gene is TRBV12-3 or TRBV12-4, the J gene TRBJ2-3; 7 bases align to TRBD2. The CDR3 spans 17 residues. Germline trimming cut 6 bases from V and 10 bases from J; bases unmatched to any gene: 22. The CDR3 DNA reads as TGTGCCAGCAGGACCTCCGGGAGGTCCGTCACTGCCTTTCCGCAGTATTTT. Translation gives CASRTSGRSVTAFPQYF.